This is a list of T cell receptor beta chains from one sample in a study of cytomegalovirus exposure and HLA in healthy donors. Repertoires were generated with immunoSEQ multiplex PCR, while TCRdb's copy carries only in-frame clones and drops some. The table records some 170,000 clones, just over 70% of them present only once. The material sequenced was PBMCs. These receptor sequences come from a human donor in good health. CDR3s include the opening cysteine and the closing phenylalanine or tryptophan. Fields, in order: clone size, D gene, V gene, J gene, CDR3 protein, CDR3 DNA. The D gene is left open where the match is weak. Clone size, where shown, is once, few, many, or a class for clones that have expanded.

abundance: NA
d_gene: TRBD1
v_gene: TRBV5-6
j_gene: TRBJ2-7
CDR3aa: CASSSQGGYEQYF
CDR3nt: TGTGCCAGCAGCTCACAGGGGGGCTACGAGCAGTACTTC

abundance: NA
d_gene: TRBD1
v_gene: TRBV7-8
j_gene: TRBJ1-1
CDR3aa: CASSPQQGLGNTEAFF
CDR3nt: TGTGCCAGCAGCCCCCAACAGGGGTTGGGTAACACTGAAGCTTTCTTT

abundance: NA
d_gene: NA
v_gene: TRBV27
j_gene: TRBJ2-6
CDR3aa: CASSLSFRVGANVLTF
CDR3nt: TGTGCCAGCAGTTTATCGTTCAGGGTCGGGGCCAACGTCCTGACTTTC

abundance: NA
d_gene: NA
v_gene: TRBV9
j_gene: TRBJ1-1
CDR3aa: CASSVSLDTPGNTEAFF
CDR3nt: TGTGCCAGCAGCGTATCCCTGGACACCCCAGGGAACACTGAAGCTTTCTTT

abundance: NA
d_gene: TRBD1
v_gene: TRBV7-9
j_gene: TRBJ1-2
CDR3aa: CASSEGQGVYGYTF
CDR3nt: TGTGCCAGCAGCGAGGGACAGGGAGTTTATGGCTACACCTTC

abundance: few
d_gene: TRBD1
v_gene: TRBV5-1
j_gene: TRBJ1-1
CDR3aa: CASSHDRVGAFF
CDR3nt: TGCGCCAGCAGCCATGACAGGGTAGGGGCTTTCTTT

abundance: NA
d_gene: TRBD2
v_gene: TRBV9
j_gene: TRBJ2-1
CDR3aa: CASSVDTSGVYNEQFF
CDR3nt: TGTGCCAGCAGCGTAGATACTAGCGGGGTCTACAATGAGCAGTTCTTC

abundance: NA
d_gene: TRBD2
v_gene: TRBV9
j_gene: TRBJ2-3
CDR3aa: CASSVALGSGGAGSADTQYF
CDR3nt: TGTGCCAGCAGCGTAGCTTTAGGCAGCGGGGGGGCCGGGTCGGCAGATACGCAGTATTTT

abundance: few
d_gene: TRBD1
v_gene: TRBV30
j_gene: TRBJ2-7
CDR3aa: CAWTGGQGYEQYF
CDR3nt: TGTGCCTGGACGGGGGGACAGGGGTACGAGCAGTACTTC

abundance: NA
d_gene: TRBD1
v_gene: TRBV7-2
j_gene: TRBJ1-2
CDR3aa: CASSLVVSGGAGGYTF
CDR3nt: TGTGCCAGCAGCTTAGTGGTGTCAGGGGGCGCGGGTGGCTACACCTTC

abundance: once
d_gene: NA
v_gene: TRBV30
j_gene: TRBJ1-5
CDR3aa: CAWSTEGNQPQHF
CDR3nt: TGTGCCTGGAGCACAGAGGGAAATCAGCCCCAGCATTTT

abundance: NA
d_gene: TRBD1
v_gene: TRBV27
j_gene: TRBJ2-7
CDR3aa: CASSRRQGQYEQYF
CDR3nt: TGTGCCAGCAGTCGCCGACAGGGGCAGTACGAGCAGTACTTC

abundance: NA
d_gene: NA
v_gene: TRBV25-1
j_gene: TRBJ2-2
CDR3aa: CASSEISYTGELFF
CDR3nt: TGTGCCAGCAGTGAAATATCGTACACCGGGGAGCTGTTTTTT

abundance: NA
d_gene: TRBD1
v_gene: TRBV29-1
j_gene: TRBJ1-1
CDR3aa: CSVPGTGDGKAFF
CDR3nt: TGCAGCGTACCCGGGACAGGGGATGGAAAAGCTTTCTTT

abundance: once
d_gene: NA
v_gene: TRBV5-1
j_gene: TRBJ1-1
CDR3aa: CASSLAGGAQNTEAFF
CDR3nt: TGCGCCAGCAGCTTGGCCGGGGGGGCCCAGAACACTGAAGCTTTCTTT

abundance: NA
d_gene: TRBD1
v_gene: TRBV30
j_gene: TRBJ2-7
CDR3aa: CAWTGDRGRNEQYF
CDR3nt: TGTGCCTGGACCGGGGACAGGGGGCGTAACGAGCAGTACTTC

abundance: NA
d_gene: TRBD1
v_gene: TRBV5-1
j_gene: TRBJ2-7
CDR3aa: CASSLGRGPYEQYF
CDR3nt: TGCGCCAGCAGCTTGGGCAGGGGGCCTTACGAGCAGTACTTC

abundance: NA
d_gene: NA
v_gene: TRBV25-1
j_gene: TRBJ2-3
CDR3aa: CASTGNTDTQYF
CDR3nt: TGTGCCAGCACGGGAAACACAGATACGCAGTATTTT

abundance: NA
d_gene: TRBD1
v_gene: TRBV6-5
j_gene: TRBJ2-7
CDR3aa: CASSYGQGNFPYEQYF
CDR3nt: TGTGCCAGCAGTTACGGACAGGGTAATTTCCCCTACGAGCAGTACTTC

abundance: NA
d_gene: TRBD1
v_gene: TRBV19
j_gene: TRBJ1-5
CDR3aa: CASTAGGGGQPQHF
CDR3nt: TGTGCCAGTACAGCAGGGGGCGGGGGTCAGCCCCAGCATTTT

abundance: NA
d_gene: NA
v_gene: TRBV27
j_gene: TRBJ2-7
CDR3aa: CASSFGYEQYF
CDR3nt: TGTGCCAGCAGTTTCGGTTACGAGCAGTACTTC

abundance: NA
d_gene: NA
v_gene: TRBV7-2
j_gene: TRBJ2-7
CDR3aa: CASSLHPGQKEQYF
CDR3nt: TGTGCCAGCAGCCTACACCCGGGACAAAAAGAGCAGTACTTC

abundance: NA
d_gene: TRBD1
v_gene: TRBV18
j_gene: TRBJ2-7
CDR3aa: CASSPVGQDYEQYF
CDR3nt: TGTGCCAGCTCACCTGTAGGACAGGATTACGAGCAGTACTTC

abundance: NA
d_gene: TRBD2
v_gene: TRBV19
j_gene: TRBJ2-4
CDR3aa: CASSIVRAGGRAKNIQYF
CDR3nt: TGTGCCAGTAGTATAGTACGGGCGGGGGGTCGGGCCAAAAACATTCAGTACTTC

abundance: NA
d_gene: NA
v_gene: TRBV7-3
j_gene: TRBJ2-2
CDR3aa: CASSLMVAHPNTGELFF
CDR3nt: TGTGCCAGCAGCTTAATGGTGGCCCACCCTAACACCGGGGAGCTGTTTTTT

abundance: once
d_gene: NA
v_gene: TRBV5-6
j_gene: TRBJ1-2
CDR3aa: CASRPSQGNYGYTF
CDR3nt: TGTGCCAGCAGACCGTCTCAGGGGAACTATGGCTACACCTTC

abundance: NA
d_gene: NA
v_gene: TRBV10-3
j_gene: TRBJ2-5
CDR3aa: CAISVEGEETQYF
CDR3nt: TGTGCCATCAGTGTTGAAGGGGAAGAGACCCAGTACTTC

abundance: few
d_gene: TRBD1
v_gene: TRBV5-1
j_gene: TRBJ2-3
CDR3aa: CASSLRGLGTDTQYF
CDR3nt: TGCGCCAGCAGCTTGAGGGGGCTCGGGACAGATACGCAGTATTTT

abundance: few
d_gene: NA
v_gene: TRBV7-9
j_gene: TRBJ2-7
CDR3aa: CASSTTVNYPTYEQYF
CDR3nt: TGTGCCAGCAGCACTACCGTGAACTACCCTACCTACGAGCAGTACTTC

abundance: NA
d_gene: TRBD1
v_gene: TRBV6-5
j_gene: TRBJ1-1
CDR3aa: CASSYSRGHTEAFF
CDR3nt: TGTGCTAGCAGTTACTCGAGGGGGCACACTGAAGCTTTCTTT

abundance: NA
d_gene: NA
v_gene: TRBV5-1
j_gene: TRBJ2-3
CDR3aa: CASSLQGTDTQYF
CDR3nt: TGCGCCAGCAGCTTACAGGGAACAGATACGCAGTATTTT

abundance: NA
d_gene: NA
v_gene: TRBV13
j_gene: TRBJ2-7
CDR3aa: CASSPLAEQYF
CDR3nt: TGTGCCAGCAGCCCACTAGCCGAGCAGTACTTC

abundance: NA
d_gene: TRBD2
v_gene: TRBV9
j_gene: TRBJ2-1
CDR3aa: CASSFSGGASGEQFF
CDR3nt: TGTGCCAGCAGCTTTAGCGGGGGGGCATCCGGTGAGCAGTTCTTC

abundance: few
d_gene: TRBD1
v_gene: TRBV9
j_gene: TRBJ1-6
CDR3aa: CASSVAPRTGYNSPLHF
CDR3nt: TGTGCCAGCAGCGTAGCACCGAGGACAGGCTATAATTCACCCCTCCACTTT

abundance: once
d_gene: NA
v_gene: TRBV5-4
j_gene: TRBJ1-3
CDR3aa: CASSLAGAGNTIYF
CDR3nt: TGTGCCAGCAGTCTGGCGGGTGCTGGAAACACCATATATTTT

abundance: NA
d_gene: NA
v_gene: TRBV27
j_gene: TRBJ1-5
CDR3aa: CASSFSGDSNQPQHF
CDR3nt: TGTGCCAGCAGTTTTAGCGGGGATAGCAATCAGCCCCAGCATTTT

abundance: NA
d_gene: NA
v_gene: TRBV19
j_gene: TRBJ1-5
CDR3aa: CASSMKGRNQPQHF
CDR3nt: TGTGCCAGTAGTATGAAAGGGAGAAATCAGCCCCAGCATTTT

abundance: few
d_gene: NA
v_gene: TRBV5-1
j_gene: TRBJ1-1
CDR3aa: CASSLTGMNTEAFF
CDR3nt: TGCGCCAGCAGCTTGACAGGGATGAACACTGAAGCTTTCTTT

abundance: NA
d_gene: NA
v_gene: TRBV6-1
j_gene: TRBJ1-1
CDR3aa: CASSVNRNTEAFF
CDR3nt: TGTGCCAGCAGCGTAAACAGGAACACTGAAGCTTTCTTT

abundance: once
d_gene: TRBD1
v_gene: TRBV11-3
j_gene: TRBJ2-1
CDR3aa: CASSARTGGNNEQFF
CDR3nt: TGTGCCAGCAGCGCCAGGACAGGGGGTAATAATGAGCAGTTCTTC